This TCR beta chain was obtained from a study of blood T cell repertoires in COVID-19. CDR1 and CDR2 from the germline V gene are PRHDT and FYEKMQ (reference sequence). The CDR3 runs to 15 residues. V gave up 1 base and J gave up 7 bases, with 16 bases separating them. TCRdb's table, derived via immunoSEQ multiplex PCR, lists solely in-frame clones and lacks some. Of some 260,000 clones in the sample, approximately 88% were seen once. The TCR comes from a woman under 40 with COVID-19, enrolled during active disease. Sequenced: peripheral blood. The chain links TRBV13 to TRBJ1-1, with D perhaps TRBD1 (5 bases). The CDR3 spells CASSLALAAGNEAFF. The CDR3, as DNA: TGTGCCAGCAGCTTAGCCCTAGCGGCAGGGAATGAAGCTTTCTTT.